The 26 T cell receptor beta chains below come from one sample, sequenced in a study of CD8 T cells in Susac syndrome. Random hexamers were used to reverse transcribe an amount of roughly 0.5 to 1 ug RNA. TCRdb redid the calling of the immunoSEQ multiplex PCR reads with MiXCR, one entry per CDR3 protein. The data hold some 160,000 distinct CDR3 sequences, with 90% to 95% observed a single time. Sequencing was carried out using CD4+ T cells from PBMCs. These receptor sequences come from a human donor with Susac syndrome.

This clonotype was observed a handful of times. This chain connects TRBV2 to TRBJ1-6; tentative D call: TRBD1 (6 bases). The V and J ends lost 5 bases and 7 bases respectively, with 9 bases between them. There are 13 residues in the CDR3. CDR1 is SNHLY, CDR2 FYNNEI, per germline. This CDR3 reads CASSSGQNSPLHF. CDR3 nucleotides: TGTGCCAGCAGTAGCGGACAGAATTCACCCCTCCACTTT.

V gene TRBV25-1 combines with J gene TRBJ2-2; the match to TRBD1 covers 10 bases. V was clipped by 7 bases and J by 7 bases; unmatched bases: 6. CDR3 length equals 14 residues. From germline, CDR1 is MGHDK and CDR2 SYGVNS. This CDR3 is CASKRQGASGELFF. The CDR3 DNA is TGTGCCAGCAAACGACAGGGGGCGAGCGGGGAGCTGTTTTTT.

The chain recombines TRBV6-2 or TRBV6-3 with TRBJ1-5; possibly TRBD1 for D (5 bases). CDR1 is MNHEY, CDR2 SVGEGT, per germline. V lost 4 bases and J 9 bases, leaving 19 bases between the germline ends. CDR3 length equals 15 residues. DNA for the CDR3: TGTGCCAGCAGTTTCCAGGGCCGAGTGGGTGGGCCCCAGCATTTT. Translation gives CASSFQGRVGGPQHF.

The rearrangement links TRBV20-1 to TRBJ2-5; the match to TRBD2 covers 15 bases. The CDR3 consists of 18 residues. V shed 1 base, J shed 4 bases, and the junction held 10 bases outside the gene matches. Germline V gene sequence: CDR1 DFQATT, CDR2 SNEGSKA (reference sequence). The DNA for the CDR3 is TGCAGTGCTAGAGTCCATGGACTAGCGGGGGGGCCGGTAGAGACCCAGTACTTC. Translated, it gives CSARVHGLAGGPVETQYF.

The V gene is TRBV4-2, the J gene TRBJ1-1; 7 bases match TRBD1. CDR3 length: 15 residues. Unmatched junction bases numbered 13, after V lost 3 bases and J lost 9 bases. Germline V gives CDR1 LGHNA, CDR2 YNFKEQ. This CDR3 reads CASSQGPEGASKAFF. The CDR3 coding sequence is TGTGCCAGCAGCCAGGGGCCTGAGGGGGCAAGTAAAGCTTTCTTT.

The V and J genes are TRBV6-2 or TRBV6-3 and TRBJ1-2; D ambiguous. Trimming left V 6 bases short and J 2 bases short, with 7 bases between. Germline lookup yields CDR1 MNHEY and CDR2 SVGEGT. The CDR3 totals 12 residues. For the CDR3, the DNA is TGTGCCAGCAGGGGCGGGAACTATGGCTACACCTTC. It translates to CASRGGNYGYTF.

The chain has TRBV19 and TRBJ2-3; the D is unclear. The CDR3 runs to 15 residues. The germline V gene encodes CDR1 LNHDA and CDR2 SQIVND (reference sequence). Trimming removed 5 bases at V and 2 bases at J, with 14 bases between. CDR3 bases: TGTGCCAGTAGTTTCCGACCCTATCCCACAGATACGCAGTATTTT. Its protein is CASSFRPYPTDTQYF.

This clonotype was counted once. V gene TRBV4-3 combines with J gene TRBJ2-7; D remains ambiguous. V lost 1 base and J 6 bases, leaving 10 bases between the germline ends. Germline CDR1 LGHNA, CDR2 YSLEER. The CDR3 covers 13 residues. The CDR3 coding sequence is TGCGCCAGCAGCCAAGGGGCAGGCGTCGAGCAGTACTTC. It codes for CASSQGAGVEQYF.

The J gene is TRBJ2-7, the V gene TRBV7-2, with 8 positions matching TRBD1. Unmatched junction bases numbered 6, after V lost 5 bases and J lost 6 bases. The CDR3 consists of 13 residues. Germline CDR1 reads SGHTA; CDR2 reads FQGNSA. The CDR3 DNA sequence: TGTGCCAGCAGCAACGGACAGGGCGGCGAGCAGTACTTC. Protein product: CASSNGQGGEQYF. The complete variable domain, with remaining parts taken from reference TRBV7-2 and TRBJ2-7, reads GAGVSQSPSNKVTEKGKDVELRCDPISGHTALYWYRQSLGQGLEFLIYFQGNSAPDKSGLPSDRFSAERTGGSVSTLTIQRTQQEDSAVYLCASSNGQGGEQYFGPGTRLTVT.

The V call is TRBV5-4, the J call TRBJ2-1, with D perhaps TRBD2 (5 bases). V was pared by 0 bases and J by 9 bases, with 7 bases between. This CDR3 contains 12 residues. CDR1 is SGHNT, CDR2 YYREEE, per germline (reference sequence). The CDR3 bases are TGTGCCAGCAGCTTGGGGAGGACTGAGCAGTTCTTC. The encoded protein is CASSLGRTEQFF.

V gene TRBV9 combines with J gene TRBJ2-1; 7 bases are shared with TRBD1. V trimming: 4 bases; J trimming: 5 bases; junction bases outside the gene matches: 12. The CDR3 extends over 16 amino acids. Germline V gene lookup returns CDR1 SGDLS and CDR2 YYNGEE. The CDR3 loop reads CASSPRLGQTNNEQFF. The CDR3 bases are TGTGCCAGCAGCCCCCGACTGGGACAGACAAACAATGAGCAGTTCTTC.

V gene TRBV5-1 combines with J gene TRBJ2-7; D is undetermined. Per the germline V gene, CDR1 is SGHRS and CDR2 is YFSETQ. CDR3 length: 12 residues. V lost 0 bases and J 1 base, leaving 2 bases between the germline ends. The CDR3, as DNA: TGCGCCAGCAGCTTGGAATCCTACGAGCAGTACTTC. Translation: CASSLESYEQYF. Full variable domain (remainder filled in from reference TRBV5-1 and TRBJ2-7): KAGVTQTPRYLIKTRGQQVTLSCSPISGHRSVSWYQQTPGQGLQFLFEYFSETQRNKGNFPGRFSGRQFSNSRSEMNVSTLELGDSALYLCASSLESYEQYFGPGTRLTVT.

The chain is built from TRBV27 and TRBJ2-7; D is tentatively TRBD1 or TRBD2 (5 bases each). Trimming shortened V by 0 bases and J by 2 bases, and 17 bases separated the two germline ends. Germline loops: CDR1 MNHEY, CDR2 SMNVEV (reference sequence). The CDR3 runs to 17 residues. CDR3 protein: CASSLSMYGTGTYEQYF. CDR3 in DNA: TGTGCCAGCAGTTTATCGATGTATGGGACGGGGACCTACGAGCAGTACTTC.

V and J are TRBV7-2 and TRBJ1-1; 7 bases fit TRBD1. The CDR3 loop spans 14 amino acids. Trimming removed 8 bases from V and 4 bases from J; junction bases left unmatched: 10. The germline V gene has CDR1 SGHTA and CDR2 FQGNSA. CDR3: CASGEQGISTEAFF. DNA of the CDR3: TGTGCCAGCGGTGAACAGGGGATAAGCACTGAAGCTTTCTTT.

This clonotype appeared once. The chain recombines TRBV7-2 with TRBJ2-7; perhaps TRBD1 as D (6 bases). CDR1 is SGHTA, CDR2 FQGNSA, per germline. Trimming stripped 2 bases from V and 3 bases from J, with 17 bases between. The CDR3 length is 16 residues. CDR3 region: CASSLYSSRTDYEQYF. The CDR3 bases are TGTGCCAGCAGCTTATATTCCAGCCGGACAGACTACGAGCAGTACTTC.

The chain recombines TRBV29-1 with TRBJ1-1; 10 nucleotides match TRBD1. CDR3 length: 15 residues. Unmatched junction bases numbered 16, after V lost 8 bases and J lost 7 bases. Germline V CDR1 and CDR2: SQVTM, ANQGSEA. The DNA for the CDR3 is TGCAGCACAATAGGACAGGGGGATAAATCGATTGAAGCTTTCTTT. This sequence encodes CSTIGQGDKSIEAFF. Together with reference TRBV29-1 and TRBJ1-1, the CDR3 gives the full variable domain: SAVISQKPSRDICQRGTSLTIQCQVDSQVTMMFWYRQQPGQSLTLIATANQGSEATYESGFVIDKFPISRPNLTFSTLTVSNMSPEDSSIYLCSTIGQGDKSIEAFFGQGTRLTVV.

This clonotype was seen a single time. V usage is TRBV2 and J usage is TRBJ2-5; D remains unclear. V was trimmed by 11 bases and J by 5 bases, leaving 18 bases between them. Germline V gene sequence: CDR1 SNHLY, CDR2 FYNNEI. The CDR3 consists of 13 residues. The CDR3 coding sequence is TGTGCCTCTATTCTCGGTCTTGGGGAGACCCAGTACTTC. Protein: CASILGLGETQYF.

The chain links TRBV29-1 to TRBJ1-6, with 7 bases that match TRBD1. This CDR3 spans 14 amino acids. V gave up 4 bases and J gave up 7 bases; unmatched junction bases: 7. Germline V gene sequence: CDR1 SQVTM, CDR2 ANQGSEA. CDR3 loop: CSVGWGQQNSPLHF. CDR3 nucleotides: TGCAGCGTTGGGTGGGGACAGCAAAATTCACCCCTCCACTTT. Looking up the rest from reference TRBV29-1 and TRBJ1-6 gives the full variable domain: SAVISQKPSRDICQRGTSLTIQCQVDSQVTMMFWYRQQPGQSLTLIATANQGSEATYESGFVIDKFPISRPNLTFSTLTVSNMSPEDSSIYLCSVGWGQQNSPLHFGNGTRLTVT.

V is TRBV12-3 or TRBV12-4 and J is TRBJ2-1; either TRBD1 or TRBD2 may supply D (6 bases each). V gave up 7 bases and J gave up 6 bases, with 19 bases separating them. CDR3 length: 15 residues. The CDR3 DNA is TGTGCCAGCAACCCCGAGGGGGGTCCGGGCAATGAGCAGTTCTTC. It yields the protein CASNPEGGPGNEQFF.

This chain uses TRBV4-3 with TRBJ2-7; possible D gene TRBD1, 5 bases. CDR1 is LGHNA and CDR2 is YSLEER in the germline V gene. V lost 4 bases and J lost 7, with 8 bases in between. The CDR3 has 11 residues. The DNA of the CDR3 is TGCGCCAGCAGCCCGGCAGGGGAGCAGTACTTC. It encodes CASSPAGEQYF.

The rearrangement uses TRBV13 and TRBJ1-2, with 8 bases matching TRBD1. Per the germline V gene, CDR1 is PRHDT and CDR2 is FYEKMQ (reference sequence). V lost 5 bases to trimming and J lost 8 bases; unmatched junction nucleotides: 4. The CDR3 has 12 residues. The CDR3 is CASSPGQVGYTF. CDR3 in DNA: TGTGCCAGCAGCCCGGGACAGGTGGGCTACACCTTC. Combining the CDR3 with reference TRBV13 and TRBJ1-2 gives the whole variable domain AAGVIQSPRHLIKEKRETATLKCYPIPRHDTVYWYQQGPGQDPQFLISFYEKMQSDKGSIPDRFSAQQFSDYHSELNMSSLELGDSALYFCASSPGQVGYTFGSGTRLTVV.

The chain couples TRBV20-1 to TRBJ2-5; D is possibly TRBD1 or TRBD2 (5 bases each). The V end was cut by 1 base, the J end by 5 bases, with 17 bases between. The CDR3 spans 15 residues. Germline V lookup: CDR1 DFQATT, CDR2 SNEGSKA (reference sequence). The CDR3 spells CSARGFPGPGETQYF. In nucleotides, the CDR3 is TGCAGTGCTAGAGGGTTCCCGGGACCGGGCGAGACCCAGTACTTC.

DNA for the CDR3: TGCGCCAGCAGCTCCGAGGGGCCTAGCTCCTACAATGAGCAGTTCTTC. Its protein is CASSSEGPSSYNEQFF. The genes are TRBV5-1 and TRBJ2-1, with D possibly called TRBD1 or TRBD2 (5 bases each). V shed 3 bases and J shed 0 bases, with 13 bases lying between them. The CDR3 runs 16 residues. The germline V gene has CDR1 SGHRS and CDR2 YFSETQ.

The V call is TRBV25-1, the J call TRBJ2-1; TRBD2 matches at 7 bases. The V gene's germline CDR1 is MGHDK and CDR2 SYGVNS. J lost 6 bases, V lost 2 bases, and 10 bases had no gene match. The CDR3 contains 16 residues. The CDR3 bases are TGTGCCAGCAGTGAACGAAAAAGCGGGGACCCCAATGAGCAGTTCTTC. Translation: CASSERKSGDPNEQFF.

This clonotype appeared a single time. The chain carries TRBV30 and TRBJ2-7; no clear D. CDR1 is GTSNPN, CDR2 SVGIG, per germline (reference sequence). The CDR3 covers 11 residues. V lost 1 base, J lost 7 bases, and 8 bases lay in between. The DNA of the CDR3 is TGTGCCTGGAGTGGTCCTGGGGAGCAGTACTTC. This sequence encodes CAWSGPGEQYF.

The chain couples TRBV11-2 to TRBJ2-5; no definite D call. V was trimmed by 4 bases and J by 10 bases, leaving 16 bases between them. Germline V gene sequence: CDR1 SGHAT, CDR2 FQNNGV. The CDR3 sequence is 13 residues long. In DNA, the CDR3 is TGTGCCAGCAGCTCAGACCCTAGTCGGAACCAGTACTTC. Its protein is CASSSDPSRNQYF.